Shown below are 19 T cell receptor beta chains from a single sample sequenced in a study of blood T cell repertoires in COVID-19. Profiled with immunoSEQ multiplex PCR; TCRdb holds only in-frame clones, not every one. The top ten clones hold less than 4% of a sample with around 320,000 clones, roughly 90% of them seen once. The sequenced sample was PBMCs or T cells enriched from blood (not recorded which). The receptor set was obtained from a woman aged 25 to 45 who had been exposed to COVID-19.

This clone was recorded only once. The J gene is TRBJ1-6, the V gene TRBV12-3 or TRBV12-4; unclear D gene. CDR3 length: 11 residues. The ends were cut back, 4 bases at V and 17 bases at J, with 12 bases in the middle. The CDR3, as DNA: TGTGCCAGCAGTTCCCGGTTCGAAGTCCACTTT. Translated: CASSSRFEVHF.

V and J are TRBV7-6 and TRBJ1-4, with D perhaps matching TRBD1 (6 bases). From germline, CDR1 is SGHVS and CDR2 FNYEAQ. The CDR3 totals 15 residues. V was pared by 2 bases and J by 1 base, with 8 bases between. The CDR3 bases are TGTGCCAGCAGCTTAACACAGGGAACTAATGAAAAACTGTTTTTT. The encoded protein is CASSLTQGTNEKLFF.

The chain uses TRBV7-2 and TRBJ2-2; 11 bases match TRBD2. The V gene end was trimmed by 3 bases and the J gene end by 6 bases; junction bases not matched to a gene: 3. The CDR3 contains 15 residues. Germline loops: CDR1 SGHTA, CDR2 FQGNSA. CDR3 sequence reads: CASSFGTSGPGELFF. The CDR3 coding sequence is TGTGCCAGCAGCTTCGGGACTAGCGGACCCGGGGAGCTGTTTTTT.

The chain is built from TRBV3-1 (or the pseudogene TRBV3-2) and TRBJ2-3; 16 nucleotides line up with TRBD2. The J segment lost 2 bases and the V segment lost 4 bases, leaving 9 bases of the junction unmatched. Germline CDR1 is LGHDT and CDR2 is YNNKEL (reference sequence). CDR3 length: 19 residues. The CDR3 protein is CASSPGTSGGAGLTDTQYF. The CDR3 region has the DNA TGTGCCAGCAGCCCCGGGACTAGCGGGGGGGCGGGGCTCACAGATACGCAGTATTTT.

The genes are TRBV28 and TRBJ1-3; D possibly corresponds to TRBD1 (6 bases). Germline assignment: CDR1 MDHEN and CDR2 SYDVKM. V lost 3 bases to trimming and J lost 3 bases, with 9 bases between them. This CDR3 spans 14 amino acids. This CDR3 reads CASSFQGGGNTIYF. The CDR3 DNA reads as TGTGCCAGCAGTTTTCAAGGGGGTGGAAACACCATATATTTT.

This clone came up once. The chain combines TRBV9 with TRBJ1-1; TRBD1 agrees at 9 bases. The CDR3 sequence is 16 residues long. Per germline, CDR1 SGDLS and CDR2 YYNGEE. V lost 2 bases and J lost 11; bases outside the gene matches: 16. The CDR3 is CASSVSPRGGQGDAFF. CDR3 in DNA: TGTGCCAGCAGCGTCTCACCCCGGGGGGGACAGGGTGACGCTTTCTTT. The variable domain in full, with the rest retrieved from reference TRBV9 and TRBJ1-1, is DSGVTQTPKHLITATGQRVTLRCSPRSGDLSVYWYQQSLDQGLQFLIQYYNGEERAKGNILERFSAQQFPDLHSELNLSSLELGDSALYFCASSVSPRGGQGDAFFGQGTRLTVV.

This chain uses TRBV5-1 with TRBJ1-5; tentatively, D is TRBD1 (5 bases). CDR3 length: 15 residues. The germline V gene has CDR1 SGHRS and CDR2 YFSETQ. V shed 3 bases and J shed 0 bases, with 10 bases lying between them. This CDR3 is CASSSRQYSNQPQHF. As DNA, the CDR3 is TGCGCCAGCAGCTCAAGACAGTATAGCAATCAGCCCCAGCATTTT.

This clone was picked up many times. The gene calls are TRBV5-6 and TRBJ2-6; 7 positions match TRBD1. V trimming: 1 base; J trimming: 0 bases; junction bases outside the gene matches: 7. The CDR3 loop spans 18 amino acids. Germline V gene lookup returns CDR1 SGHDT and CDR2 YYEEEE. The CDR3 nucleotides are TGTGCCAGCAGCTTGTTTGAGACAGGGTACTCTGGGGCCAACGTCCTGACTTTC. Encoded protein: CASSLFETGYSGANVLTF.

J is TRBJ1-1 and V is TRBV18; D is undetermined. The germline V gene has CDR1 KGHSH and CDR2 LQKENI. V shed 6 bases and J shed 3 bases, with 11 bases lying between them. This CDR3 spans 13 amino acids. CDR3 in amino acids: CASSVDMDTEAFF. In nucleotides, the CDR3 is TGTGCCAGCTCCGTCGACATGGACACTGAAGCTTTCTTT.

This clone appeared a single time. This sequence joins TRBV11-2 and TRBJ2-5; 8 bases fit TRBD1. Trimming took 5 bases from V and 5 from J; bases not matched to a gene: 7. Germline values: CDR1 SGHAT, CDR2 FQNNGV. The CDR3 runs 14 residues. The CDR3 DNA is TGTGCCAGCAGCGGAGGACAGGGCGGCGAGACCCAGTACTTC. Its protein product is CASSGGQGGETQYF.

Here the CDR3 reads CASSPSPGSTDTQYF. CDR3 DNA: TGCGCCAGCAGCCCGTCCCCGGGGAGCACAGATACGCAGTATTTT. The V gene is TRBV4-1, the J gene TRBJ2-3, with D possibly TRBD2 on 5 matching bases. Germline lookup yields CDR1 MGHRA and CDR2 YSYEKL. CDR3 length: 15 amino acids. Trimming shortened V by 4 bases and J by 0 bases, and 11 bases separated the two germline ends.

The sample holds a few counts of this clone. This chain's CDR3 is CASSSYGRSLSSYNSPLHF. The CDR3 region has the DNA TGTGCCAGCAGCTCCTACGGTCGGTCCCTGAGCTCCTATAATTCACCCCTCCACTTT. The chain combines TRBV7-2 with TRBJ1-6; D is unclear. The CDR3 sequence is 19 residues long. Germline loops: CDR1 SGHTA, CDR2 FQGNSA. Deletions cut 4 bases from V and 0 bases from J, with 19 bases between.

The rearrangement joins TRBV5-8 to TRBJ2-1, with a weak D call TRBD2 (5 bases). Germline CDR1 reads SGHTS; CDR2 reads YDEGEE. The CDR3 covers 15 residues. The V gene lost 2 bases and the J gene lost 2 bases, with 11 bases spanning the gap. CDR3 DNA sequence: TGTGCCAGCAGCTTAACGGGGTTGACCTACAATGAGCAGTTCTTC. Encoded protein: CASSLTGLTYNEQFF.

V usage is TRBV4-3 and J usage is TRBJ1-2; D ambiguous. The germline V and J ends were trimmed by 0 bases and 8 bases, with 13 bases remaining between them. Germline-derived CDR1 and CDR2 are LGHNA and YSLEER. This CDR3 is built from 14 residues. CDR3 nucleotide sequence: TGCGCCAGCAGCCAAGATTCCTCCGCCCGGGGCTACACCTTC. The encoded protein is CASSQDSSARGYTF.

The chain combines TRBV6-1 with TRBJ1-1, with D tentatively TRBD1 (5 bases). Trimming pared 3 bases from V and 5 bases from J, leaving 16 bases between. CDR1 and CDR2 (germline): MNHNS, SASEGT. This CDR3 is built from 15 residues. Here the CDR3 DNA reads TGTGCCAGCAGTGAGGGGCCCGGCTGGGCTACTGAAGCTTTCTTT. This translates into CASSEGPGWATEAFF.

The V gene is TRBV6-2 or TRBV6-3, the J gene TRBJ1-5; D might be TRBD1 (6 bases). CDR1 is MNHEY, CDR2 SVGEGT, per germline. V was cut by 5 bases and J by 0 bases, with 14 bases left in between. This CDR3 comprises 16 residues. CDR3 amino acids: CASSTRGHISNQPQHF. CDR3 nucleotide sequence: TGTGCCAGCAGTACACGGGGACACATTAGCAATCAGCCCCAGCATTTT.

The chain uses TRBV19 and TRBJ2-7; 10 bases line up with TRBD2. With V trimmed by 4 bases and J by 2 bases, 5 bases remained unmatched. The CDR3 totals 15 residues. From germline, CDR1 is LNHDA and CDR2 SQIVND (reference sequence). The CDR3 DNA sequence: TGTGCCAGTAGTACCTCTAGCGGGGGTACCTACGAGCAGTACTTC. Translating it yields CASSTSSGGTYEQYF.

V gene TRBV11-2 combines with J gene TRBJ2-3, with 12 bases that match TRBD2. The V segment lost 2 bases and the J segment 1 base; nucleotides outside the gene matches: 1. The CDR3 totals 16 residues. Per the germline V gene, CDR1 is SGHAT and CDR2 is FQNNGV. The chain's CDR3 is CASSLRLAGGTDTQYF. CDR3 in DNA: TGTGCCAGCAGCTTACGACTAGCGGGGGGCACAGATACGCAGTATTTT.

J is TRBJ2-5 and V is TRBV3-1 (or the pseudogene TRBV3-2); 11 bases map to TRBD2. Per the germline V gene, CDR1 is LGHDT and CDR2 is YNNKEL (reference sequence). The junction had 3 bases not matched to a gene; V was cut back by 4 bases and J by 5 bases. The CDR3 runs to 14 residues. The CDR3 nucleotides read TGTGCCAGCAGCCGAGGACTAGCGGGTGAGACCCAGTACTTC. This encodes CASSRGLAGETQYF.